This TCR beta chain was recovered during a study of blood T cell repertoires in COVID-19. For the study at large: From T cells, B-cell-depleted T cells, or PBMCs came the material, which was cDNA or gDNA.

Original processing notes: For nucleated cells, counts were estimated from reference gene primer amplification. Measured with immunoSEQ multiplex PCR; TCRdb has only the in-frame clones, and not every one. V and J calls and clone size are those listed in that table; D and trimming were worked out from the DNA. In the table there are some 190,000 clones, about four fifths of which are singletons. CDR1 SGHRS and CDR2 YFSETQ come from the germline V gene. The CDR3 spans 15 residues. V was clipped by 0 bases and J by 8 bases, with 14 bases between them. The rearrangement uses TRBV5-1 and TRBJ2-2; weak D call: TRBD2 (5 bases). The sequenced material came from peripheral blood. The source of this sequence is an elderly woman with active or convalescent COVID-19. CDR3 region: CASSLGGREGGELFF. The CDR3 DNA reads TGCGCCAGCAGCTTGGGCGGAAGAGAGGGTGGGGAGCTGTTTTTT.